This TCR beta chain originates from a study of early T cells in non-severe SARS-CoV-2 infection. On the study more broadly: Chains stayed unpaired after sequencing of bulk RNA from unsorted whole blood. Study-wide results and caveats: VDJdb matching skewed toward anti-spike CD8 responses, missing private and CD4 specificities.

CDR1 and CDR2 (germline): DFQATT, SNEGSKA (reference sequence). V was clipped by 0 bases and J by 8 bases; unmatched bases: 7. This CDR3 spans 15 amino acids. A word on this clonotype: What it binds is not known.

Unique molecular identifier tags were affixed to discrete cDNA molecules. TCRdb reprocessed the 5' RACE reads via MiXCR and lists one record per CDR3 protein. The profile shows 55,000 to 65,000 distinct CDR3 sequences, roughly a tenth of them singletons. The specimen sequenced was whole blood. This TCR was recovered from an adult who was a healthcare worker with PCR-confirmed SARS-CoV-2 infection or an uninfected control (not recorded which). The chain uses TRBV20-1 and TRBJ2-1; 10 bases match TRBD2. CDR3 sequence: CSARDPRTSGDEQFF. CDR3 DNA sequence: TGCAGTGCTAGAGATCCCAGGACTAGCGGTGATGAGCAGTTCTTC.